This TCR beta chain was observed in a study of cytomegalovirus exposure and HLA in healthy donors. The overall study: Genotyping of 400 or so donors showed that about 79% belonged to the Caucasian-associated ancestry cluster. Study-wide results and caveats: Reports credit the classifier with highly specific, highly sensitive diagnosis of cytomegalovirus status. An analysis was carried out later, and it reportedly showed fewer N-insertions in an Asian-associated ancestry cluster than the 666-donor mean. Likely technical artifact: a cluster of highly shared sequence variants.

Concerning this clone itself: What it binds is unknown.

60 Vbeta and 13 Jbeta primers were used in PCR. The data were produced by immunoSEQ multiplex PCR, yet TCRdb's version contains in-frame clones alone and is incomplete. This table holds about 130,000 clones, 65% to 85% found once. What was sequenced was PBMCs. This sequence was found in a woman in her late teens or twenties in good health and CMV-seronegative.

CDR3 DNA sequence: TGCGCCAGCAGCTCAACCGGGACAGCGAACACTGAAGCTTTCTTT. As protein: CASSSTGTANTEAFF. The rearrangement uses TRBV5-1 and TRBJ1-1, with 7 bases fitting TRBD1. The junction had 6 bases not matched to a gene; V was cut back by 3 bases and J by 1 base. Germline assignment: CDR1 SGHRS and CDR2 YFSETQ. This CDR3 region has 15 residues.